The entry below describes one TCR beta chain. The antigen is undetermined. These data come from a study of shared clonotypes between healthy human individuals. The method was immunoSEQ multiplex PCR; TCRdb's version includes in-frame clones alone and lacks a portion of them. The sample has almost 750,000 clones, over 60% seen once. Whole-study findings and limits: Although depth was large, rarefaction showed that sequencing of the sorted subsets was incomplete.

Germline CDR1 and CDR2: SGHAT and FQNNGV. This CDR3 region has 16 residues. The junction had 4 bases not matched to a gene; V was cut back by 0 bases and J by 4 bases. This TCR came from a woman aged 25 to 39 in good health. Sequenced sample: memory CD4+ T cells sorted from blood. Subset here: CD45RA-negative fraction. The rearrangement links TRBV11-2 to TRBJ2-1; the match to TRBD2 covers 9 bases. CDR3 residues: CASSLEGLAMYNEQFF. The CDR3 nucleotides are TGTGCCAGCAGCTTAGAAGGACTAGCGATGTACAATGAGCAGTTCTTC.